The 7 T cell receptor beta chains listed next were all sequenced from one sample in a study of T cells in localized non-small cell lung cancer. Sequencing was performed with immunoSEQ multiplex PCR; in TCRdb, only in-frame clones are kept and a portion is missing. The table includes about 33,000 clones, 90% detected once. The sample here was peripheral blood, taken before any cancer treatment. Source of these receptors: a man aged 40 to 70 with stage I lung adenocarcinoma.

The rearrangement uses TRBV30 and TRBJ2-3; no clear D. The CDR3 contains 12 residues. Looked up from germline, CDR1 is GTSNPN and CDR2 is SVGIG (reference sequence). The V gene lost 2 bases and the J gene lost 8 bases, with 11 bases spanning the gap. The CDR3 DNA follows: TGTGCCTGGAGTACTCTACGGATTACGCAGTATTTT. It codes for CAWSTLRITQYF.

V usage is TRBV6-1 and J usage is TRBJ1-4, with 7 bases identical to TRBD1. The V segment lost 8 bases and the J segment 3 bases; nucleotides outside the gene matches: 3. This CDR3 region has 13 residues. The V gene's germline CDR1 is MNHNS and CDR2 SASEGT. The CDR3 spells CASVTGSNEKLFF. CDR3 coding DNA: TGTGCCAGCGTGACAGGGTCTAATGAAAAACTGTTTTTT.

The genes are TRBV5-1 and TRBJ2-3; possibly TRBD2 for D (7 bases). Germline lookup yields CDR1 SGHRS and CDR2 YFSETQ. CDR3 length: 14 amino acids. V was clipped by 4 bases and J by 4 bases, with 13 bases between them. The CDR3 nucleotides read TGCGCCAGCAGCATAGGGGGGGGCGCAGATACGCAGTATTTT. This sequence encodes CASSIGGGADTQYF.

J is TRBJ2-5 and V is TRBV2, with D hard to call. The CDR3 length is 12 residues. V dropped 4 bases and J dropped 2 bases, with 5 bases sitting between them. From germline, CDR1 is SNHLY and CDR2 FYNNEI. The chain's CDR3 is CASSGQQETQYF. As DNA, the CDR3 is TGTGCCAGCAGTGGGCAGCAAGAGACCCAGTACTTC. Looking up the rest from reference TRBV2 and TRBJ2-5 gives the full variable domain: EPEVTQTPSHQVTQMGQEVILRCVPISNHLYFYWYRQILGQKVEFLVSFYNNEISEKSEIFDDQFSVERPDGSNFTLKIRSTKLEDSAMYFCASSGQQETQYFGPGTRLLVL.

This clone was seen only once. The rearrangement joins TRBV23-1 to TRBJ1-2, with unresolved D. TRBV23-1 is labeled an ORF, and its function is uncertain. The CDR3 runs 11 residues. Trimming took 6 bases from V and 5 from J, leaving 7 bases between them. The chain's CDR3 is CASRPRYGYTF. DNA of the CDR3: TGCGCCAGCAGGCCTCGATATGGCTACACCTTC.

V is TRBV10-3 and J is TRBJ1-1; D is undetermined. Per germline, CDR1 ENHRY and CDR2 SYGVKD. The ends were cut back, 0 bases at V and 4 bases at J, with 9 bases in the middle. CDR3 size: 14 residues. The CDR3 DNA reads as TGTGCCATCAGTGAGTCAGGAATCACCACTGAAGCTTTCTTT. Protein sequence: CAISESGITTEAFF.

The chain recombines TRBV6-1 with TRBJ1-4, with D tentatively TRBD1 (5 bases). CDR3 length equals 14 residues. V was clipped by 5 bases and J by 6 bases, with 13 bases between them. Looked up from germline, CDR1 is MNHNS and CDR2 is SASEGT. This chain's CDR3 is CASSMGGTDEKLFF. CDR3 sequence (DNA): TGTGCCAGCAGTATGGGGGGGACGGATGAAAAACTGTTTTTT.